This T cell receptor (beta chain) derives from a study of OX40 agonist ivuxolimab in advanced cancers. The overall study: Patients received intravenous ivuxolimab every 2 weeks at 0.01 to 10 mg/kg. Age averaged around 54 years (range about 23 to 85), and approximately 80% were male. Two patients with cutaneous melanoma and one with hepatocellular carcinoma, three in total, showed partial responses.

CDR3 length equals 15 residues. The V gene end was trimmed by 9 bases and the J gene end by 2 bases; junction bases not matched to a gene: 11. Germline CDR1 and CDR2: MDHEN and SYDVKM. Profiled with immunoSEQ multiplex PCR; TCRdb holds only in-frame clones, not every one. The table has 40,000 to 50,000 clones, around nine tenths seen once. Researchers took blood at baseline, on cycle 4 day 1, and on cycle 7 day 1. The chain joins TRBV28 to TRBJ2-3; 7 nucleotides align to TRBD1. This TCR came from an adult with an advanced solid tumor such as melanoma, head and neck, liver or kidney cancer. Specimen: CD4+ or CD8+ T cells sorted from blood, collected in a trial of the OX40 agonist ivuxolimab. In nucleotides, the CDR3 is TGTGCCAGTAGGTCAGAGGGGGCGCACACAGATACGCAGTATTTT. This encodes CASRSEGAHTDTQYF.